These 18 T cell receptor beta chains came from one sample sequenced in a study of neoadjuvant anti-PD-1 for oral cavity cancer. The table came from immunoSEQ multiplex PCR; TCRdb's copy has only in-frame clones and leaves some out. The repertoire holds around 81,000 clones, under 90% seen once, with about 2.9% in the top ten. The sequencing used PBMCs, collected before nivolumab (anti-PD-1) treatment. The receptors were sampled from a person between 35 and 79 years old with oral cavity squamous cell carcinoma.

V usage is TRBV18 and J usage is TRBJ1-1; perhaps TRBD1 as D (5 bases). Germline V lookup: CDR1 KGHSH, CDR2 LQKENI. Trimming stripped 3 bases from V and 4 bases from J, with 15 bases between. This CDR3 spans 15 amino acids. The CDR3 loop reads CASSPDLQGGTEAFF. The CDR3 DNA follows: TGTGCCAGCTCACCGGACCTCCAGGGCGGCACTGAAGCTTTCTTT.

The rearrangement joins TRBV27 to TRBJ1-1; D uncertain. V lost 2 bases and J 4 bases, leaving 14 bases between the germline ends. The CDR3 contains 15 residues. Germline-derived CDR1 and CDR2 are MNHEY and SMNVEV (reference sequence). The CDR3 coding sequence is TGTGCCAGCAGTTTAAAAATAGCTTCGGGCACTGAAGCTTTCTTT. The encoded protein is CASSLKIASGTEAFF.

V and J are TRBV9 and TRBJ2-3, with D unresolved. The germline V gene encodes CDR1 SGDLS and CDR2 YYNGEE. Trimming took off 3 bases at V and 6 bases at J, with 11 bases between the two ends. The CDR3 sequence is 13 residues long. The CDR3, as DNA: TGTGCCAGCAGCGGAAATTCTAGGGATACGCAGTATTTT. Protein product: CASSGNSRDTQYF.

The sample holds a few counts of this clone. The chain joins TRBV29-1 to TRBJ1-1, with D possibly being TRBD1 (5 bases). The V gene's germline CDR1 is SQVTM and CDR2 ANQGSEA. The CDR3 runs 13 residues. V was cut by 4 bases and J by 7 bases, with 16 bases left in between. The CDR3 DNA follows: TGCAGCGTTGCGGGGCAGCCCAGAGATGAAGCTTTCTTT. Translated: CSVAGQPRDEAFF.

The chain links TRBV6-5 to TRBJ2-2; D gene ambiguous. This CDR3 contains 15 residues. Germline lookup yields CDR1 MNHEY and CDR2 SVGAGI. The V end lost 6 bases, the J end lost 0 bases, and 11 bases lay between the germline ends. CDR3 region: CASSAGRTNTGELFF. The CDR3 bases are TGTGCCAGCAGCGCCGGGCGGACGAACACCGGGGAGCTGTTTTTT.

This rearrangement joins TRBV27 to TRBJ1-1; D not certain. The CDR3 loop spans 11 amino acids. Trimming took off 6 bases at V and 8 bases at J, with 10 bases between the two ends. The germline gives CDR1 MNHEY, CDR2 SMNVEV (reference sequence). The DNA for the CDR3 is TGTGCCAGCAGGAACACTGGGGAAGCTTTCTTT. It codes for CASRNTGEAFF.

V usage is TRBV6-5 and J usage is TRBJ2-1; D may correspond to TRBD1 or TRBD2 (5 bases each). The CDR3 spans 13 residues. The V and J ends lost 6 bases and 6 bases respectively, with 12 bases between them. Germline V lookup: CDR1 MNHEY, CDR2 SVGAGI. CDR3 region: CASRQSGGNEQFF. As DNA, the CDR3 is TGTGCCAGCAGGCAGAGTGGGGGCAATGAGCAGTTCTTC.

The gene calls are TRBV5-1 and TRBJ1-5; D call uncertain. Germline loops: CDR1 SGHRS, CDR2 YFSETQ. CDR3 length equals 13 residues. The V end was cut by 0 bases, the J end by 5 bases, with 6 bases between. For the CDR3, the DNA is TGCGCCAGCAGCTTGGAAGGGTATCAGCCCCAGCATTTT. It encodes CASSLEGYQPQHF.

The J gene is TRBJ2-7, the V gene TRBV6-6, with D possibly being TRBD1 (5 bases). From germline, CDR1 is MNHNY and CDR2 SVGAGI (reference sequence). The CDR3 is 15 residues long. V shed 5 bases and J shed 1 base, with 15 bases lying between them. CDR3 sequence: CASSPRLTVSYEQYF. The CDR3 DNA reads as TGTGCCAGCAGTCCCCGGCTGACAGTTTCCTACGAGCAGTACTTC.

The chain employs TRBV5-1 and TRBJ1-3, with D possibly TRBD1 on 6 matching bases. The CDR3 extends over 13 amino acids. V lost 4 bases, J lost 4 bases, and 9 bases lay in between. CDR1 and CDR2 from the germline V gene are SGHRS and YFSETQ. The CDR3 loop reads CASSDGQGNTIYF. The CDR3 DNA sequence: TGCGCCAGCAGCGACGGACAGGGAAACACCATATATTTT.

CDR3 in DNA: TGTGCCAGCAGTCCCACAGGGATAAACTATGGCTACACCTTC. Translation: CASSPTGINYGYTF. The J gene is TRBJ1-2, the V gene TRBV28, with D possibly matching TRBD1 (6 bases). CDR1 is MDHEN, CDR2 SYDVKM, per germline. V was pared by 5 bases and J by 2 bases, with 12 bases between. The CDR3 sequence is 14 residues long.

The gene calls are TRBV6-1 and TRBJ2-2; D possibly corresponds to TRBD2 (6 bases). The germline CDR1 and CDR2 sequences are MNHNS and SASEGT. V was pared by 1 base and J by 0 bases, with 15 bases between. The CDR3 contains 18 residues. CDR3: CASSEGLVTLSNTGELFF. The CDR3 DNA reads as TGTGCCAGCAGTGAAGGACTAGTCACGCTATCGAACACCGGGGAGCTGTTTTTT.

V gene TRBV29-1 combines with J gene TRBJ2-2, with D perhaps matching TRBD1 (5 bases). Germline V gene sequence: CDR1 SQVTM, CDR2 ANQGSEA. V was trimmed by 7 bases and J by 0 bases, leaving 12 bases between them. CDR3 size: 14 residues. CDR3 protein: CSGRESANTGELFF. CDR3 coding DNA: TGCAGCGGCAGGGAATCAGCGAACACCGGGGAGCTGTTTTTT.

The V and J genes are TRBV6-5 and TRBJ2-4; weak D call: TRBD2 (5 bases). The CDR3 has 14 amino acids. Germline assignment: CDR1 MNHEY and CDR2 SVGAGI. V lost 6 bases and J 1 base, leaving 10 bases between the germline ends. CDR3 in amino acids: CASSSSGAKNIQYF. The CDR3 region has the DNA TGTGCCAGCAGCTCCTCGGGGGCCAAAAACATTCAGTACTTC.

The chain links TRBV2 to TRBJ2-6, with D hard to call. CDR1 SNHLY and CDR2 FYNNEI come from the germline V gene. The CDR3 runs 15 residues. V was cut by 7 bases and J by 6 bases, with 16 bases left in between. The DNA for the CDR3 is TGTGCCAGCAACCCCGGGTCCTCTCTGGCCAACGTCCTGACTTTC. Amino acids: CASNPGSSLANVLTF.

The chain is built from TRBV5-8 and TRBJ2-7; 9 bases are a match to TRBD1. CDR1 and CDR2 from the germline V gene are SGHTS and YDEGEE. The length of the CDR3 is 12 residues. J gave up 7 bases and V 3 bases, and 2 bases lay outside the gene matches. CDR3 nucleotide sequence: TGTGCCAGCAGCTACAGGGGGCTTGAGCAGTACTTC. Translation gives CASSYRGLEQYF.

The rearrangement joins TRBV10-3 to TRBJ2-5; 7 nucleotides agree with TRBD2. CDR3 size: 15 residues. Trimming took 2 bases from V and 3 from J; bases not matched to a gene: 6. CDR1 is ENHRY, CDR2 SYGVKD, per germline. The CDR3 loop reads CAISEHPGGKETQYF. CDR3 bases: TGTGCCATCAGTGAGCACCCGGGGGGAAAAGAGACCCAGTACTTC.

V and J are TRBV29-1 and TRBJ1-5, with a possible D match to TRBD1 (5 bases). The CDR3 spans 13 residues. The ends were cut back, 4 bases at V and 7 bases at J, with 14 bases in the middle. In germline, CDR1 is SQVTM, CDR2 ANQGSEA. Here the CDR3 reads CSVVKAEGQPQHF. The CDR3 bases are TGCAGCGTTGTAAAAGCAGAGGGGCAGCCCCAGCATTTT.